The 30 T cell receptor beta chains below all came from one sample that was sequenced in a study of human versus mouse CDR3 diversity and MHC coevolution. Clones were read by immunoSEQ multiplex PCR, and TCRdb kept only the in-frame ones, dropping some. The table includes fewer than 100,000 clones, about 94% detected once. The specimen sequenced was naive CD4+ T cells from blood. Subset denoted: CD45RO-negative CD62L-positive naive CD4 T cells. The receptor set was obtained from a person between 25 and 75 years old in good health.

The rearrangement joins TRBV7-3 to TRBJ2-1; 14 bases align to TRBD2. The V and J ends lost 2 bases and 6 bases, in that order; junction bases with no gene match: 0. The CDR3 covers 15 residues. Germline V gene lookup returns CDR1 SGHTA and CDR2 FQGTGA. CDR3: CASSLGLAGGNEQFF. As DNA, the CDR3 is TGTGCCAGCAGCTTAGGACTAGCGGGGGGCAATGAGCAGTTCTTC.

The V and J genes are TRBV5-1 and TRBJ1-1; TRBD1 agrees at 10 bases. Germline trimming cut 0 bases from V and 2 bases from J; bases unmatched to any gene: 7. There are 17 residues in the CDR3. Germline V gene lookup returns CDR1 SGHRS and CDR2 YFSETQ. The CDR3 region has the DNA TGCGCCAGCAGCTTGGAATACCCGACAGGGGGCAACACTGAAGCTTTCTTT. Protein product: CASSLEYPTGGNTEAFF.

The chain employs TRBV7-2 and TRBJ2-7, with 8 bases lining up with TRBD1. With 5 bases clipped from V and 7 bases from J, the junction kept 13 bases outside the gene matches. The CDR3 loop spans 15 amino acids. Per germline, CDR1 SGHTA and CDR2 FQGNSA. CDR3 region: CASSPYRGRNVEQYF. The CDR3 DNA reads TGTGCCAGCAGCCCCTACAGGGGGAGGAACGTGGAGCAGTACTTC.

V usage is TRBV27 and J usage is TRBJ2-7; 9 bases agree with TRBD2. This CDR3 has 15 amino acids. Looked up from germline, CDR1 is MNHEY and CDR2 is SMNVEV (reference sequence). Germline trimming cut 0 bases from V and 6 bases from J; bases unmatched to any gene: 6. The CDR3 DNA reads TGTGCCAGCAGTTTATCCGGGCGGGGGGGCCGCGAGCAGTACTTC. Encoded protein: CASSLSGRGGREQYF.

This clone showed up just once. This rearrangement joins TRBV6-1 to TRBJ1-5; D is perhaps TRBD1 (5 bases). Trimming took off 5 bases at V and 0 bases at J, with 11 bases between the two ends. CDR3 size: 15 residues. CDR1 and CDR2 from the germline V gene are MNHNS and SASEGT. The CDR3, as DNA: TGTGCCAGCAGTCCCAGGGTTGATAGCAATCAGCCCCAGCATTTT. Its protein product is CASSPRVDSNQPQHF.

This sequence joins TRBV4-2 and TRBJ2-7; D possibly corresponds to TRBD1 (5 bases). This CDR3 spans 13 amino acids. Germline V gene data show CDR1 as LGHNA and CDR2 as YNFKEQ. V dropped 0 bases and J dropped 6 bases, with 9 bases sitting between them. CDR3 sequence (DNA): TGTGCCAGCAGCCAAGAACTACAGGCCGAGCAGTACTTC. Amino acids: CASSQELQAEQYF.

The chain's CDR3 is CASSPQGGANYGYTF. The CDR3 nucleotides are TGTGCCAGTAGTCCCCAGGGGGGCGCTAACTATGGCTACACCTTC. The chain employs TRBV19 and TRBJ1-2, with 7 positions matching TRBD1. The CDR3 consists of 15 residues. Germline V lookup: CDR1 LNHDA, CDR2 SQIVND (reference sequence). Germline trimming cut 5 bases from V and 0 bases from J; bases unmatched to any gene: 6.

The chain combines TRBV6-6 with TRBJ1-1, with TRBD1 matching 9 bases. V shed 6 bases and J 0 bases; nucleotides not matched to a gene: 8. The CDR3 is 16 amino acids. From germline, CDR1 is MNHNY and CDR2 SVGAGI (reference sequence). The CDR3 is CASRPDRGGMNTEAFF. The CDR3 coding sequence is TGTGCCAGCAGGCCCGACAGGGGGGGTATGAACACTGAAGCTTTCTTT.

The chain has TRBV5-1 and TRBJ2-1; 9 nucleotides align to TRBD2. This CDR3 is built from 15 residues. After removal of 4 bases from V and 1 base from J, the junction contained 3 bases not matched to a gene. Looked up from germline, CDR1 is SGHRS and CDR2 is YFSETQ. Here the CDR3 reads CASSEAGGSYNEQFF. CDR3 in DNA: TGCGCCAGCAGCGAGGCGGGGGGGTCCTACAATGAGCAGTTCTTC.

The V gene is TRBV7-3, the J gene TRBJ2-7; 10 nucleotides match TRBD2. CDR1 and CDR2 from the germline V gene are SGHTA and FQGTGA. This CDR3 region has 14 residues. Trimming at V came to 6 bases and at J to 6 bases, leaving 8 bases not matched to a gene. CDR3 in DNA: TGTGCCAGCAGGGGGACAGCGGGGGGGCGCGAGCAGTACTTC. Its translation is CASRGTAGGREQYF.

The rearrangement uses TRBV28 and TRBJ2-3; no clear D gene. Germline CDR1 MDHEN, CDR2 SYDVKM. Trimming pared 6 bases from V and 0 bases from J, leaving 10 bases between. This CDR3 region has 14 residues. The CDR3 loop reads CASRNPGSTDTQYF. CDR3 sequence (DNA): TGTGCCAGCAGAAATCCAGGAAGCACAGATACGCAGTATTTT.

The J gene is TRBJ1-4, the V gene TRBV10-3, with D possibly TRBD1 on 6 matching bases. Germline V gives CDR1 ENHRY, CDR2 SYGVKD. The CDR3 has 15 amino acids. The V gene lost 5 bases and the J gene lost 8 bases, with 18 bases spanning the gap. The CDR3 coding sequence is TGTGCCATCAGTTCACAGGGAGGGGTAGAGGAAAAACTGTTTTTT. Amino acids: CAISSQGGVEEKLFF.

V is TRBV2 and J is TRBJ2-3, with 7 bases identical to TRBD1. CDR1 is SNHLY and CDR2 is FYNNEI in the germline V gene. V shed 8 bases and J 2 bases; nucleotides not matched to a gene: 4. The CDR3 covers 13 residues. CDR3 nucleotide sequence: TGTGCCAGCTGGACAGGCTTCACAGATACGCAGTATTTT. Translated: CASWTGFTDTQYF. The whole variable domain, filled in from reference TRBV2 and TRBJ2-3, reads EPEVTQTPSHQVTQMGQEVILRCVPISNHLYFYWYRQILGQKVEFLVSFYNNEISEKSEIFDDQFSVERPDGSNFTLKIRSTKLEDSAMYFCASWTGFTDTQYFGPGTRLTVL.

This sequence joins TRBV7-6 and TRBJ2-1; 9 nucleotides agree with TRBD2. Trimming cost V 5 bases and J 0 bases; bases outside gene matches: 5. Germline loops: CDR1 SGHVS, CDR2 FNYEAQ. The CDR3 spans 16 residues. CDR3 DNA: TGTGCCAGCAGCCCGGGACTAGCAGGCTCCTACAATGAGCAGTTCTTC. Translation: CASSPGLAGSYNEQFF.

The rearrangement links TRBV18 to TRBJ1-5; D gene unclear. Trimming shortened V by 6 bases and J by 7 bases, and 22 bases separated the two germline ends. The germline V gene has CDR1 KGHSH and CDR2 LQKENI. The CDR3 is 16 residues long. As DNA, the CDR3 is TGTGCCAGCTCTCCCGCGGGCCTTAGGCGAGAGCAGCCCCAGCATTTT. As protein: CASSPAGLRREQPQHF.

This sequence joins TRBV14 and TRBJ1-1, with 8 bases fitting TRBD1. Losses at the gene ends were 4 bases for V and 3 bases for J; bases not matched to a gene: 7. CDR1 and CDR2 from the germline V gene are SGHDN and FVKESK. There are 15 residues in the CDR3. The CDR3 spells CASSRRTGRDTEAFF. The CDR3 DNA is TGTGCCAGCAGCCGCCGGACAGGGCGGGACACTGAAGCTTTCTTT.

V gene TRBV7-9 combines with J gene TRBJ1-1; 7 bases are shared with TRBD1. With 4 bases clipped from V and 5 bases from J, the junction kept 10 bases outside the gene matches. The germline V gene has CDR1 SEHNR and CDR2 FQNEAQ (reference sequence). The CDR3 runs to 15 residues. The CDR3 coding sequence is TGTGCCAGCAGCTCATTCACAGGGGCCAGGACTGAAGCTTTCTTT. Translating gives CASSSFTGARTEAFF.

J is TRBJ2-5 and V is TRBV19; D possibly corresponds to TRBD2 (6 bases). The V gene's germline CDR1 is LNHDA and CDR2 SQIVND (reference sequence). The CDR3 is 15 residues long. With 3 bases removed from V and 4 bases from J, the gap between germline ends came to 15 bases. The CDR3 DNA is TGTGCCAGTAGTATCTCTAGCGTCGGTCTAGAGACCCAGTACTTC. It yields the protein CASSISSVGLETQYF.

A few counts support this clone. This sequence joins TRBV28 and TRBJ1-4; no firm D call. Trimming removed 4 bases from V and 0 bases from J, with 12 bases in between. Germline CDR1 is MDHEN and CDR2 is SYDVKM. This CDR3 spans 16 amino acids. The CDR3 protein is CASSYWGGATNEKLFF. Here the CDR3 DNA reads TGTGCCAGCAGTTATTGGGGAGGTGCAACTAATGAAAAACTGTTTTTT.

The rearrangement links TRBV13 to TRBJ2-1; 9 nucleotides align to TRBD1. The ends lost 5 bases at V and 7 bases at J; junction bases unmatched: 18. From germline, CDR1 is PRHDT and CDR2 FYEKMQ (reference sequence). The CDR3 covers 18 residues. The CDR3 loop reads CASSPTTGGPTRGNEQFF. CDR3 in DNA: TGTGCCAGCAGCCCCACCACAGGGGGCCCTACCAGAGGGAATGAGCAGTTCTTC.

This clone has a single count. The chain employs TRBV9 and TRBJ1-1; 8 positions agree with TRBD1. CDR1 SGDLS and CDR2 YYNGEE come from the germline V gene. The CDR3 runs to 15 residues. J was trimmed by 0 bases and V by 3 bases; bases with no gene match: 4. CDR3 loop: CASSARDRMNTEAFF. CDR3 bases: TGTGCCAGCAGCGCCCGGGACAGGATGAACACTGAAGCTTTCTTT.

The chain carries TRBV5-4 and TRBJ1-4, with TRBD1 identical over 8 bases. The germline V gene has CDR1 SGHNT and CDR2 YYREEE (reference sequence). After removal of 4 bases from V and 4 bases from J, the junction contained 3 bases not matched to a gene. There are 14 residues in the CDR3. The CDR3 here is CASSLGQVNEKLFF. The CDR3 DNA reads TGTGCCAGCAGCCTGGGACAGGTTAATGAAAAACTGTTTTTT. Using reference TRBV5-4 and TRBJ1-4 for the parts outside the CDR3, the full variable domain is ETGVTQSPTHLIKTRGQQVTLRCSSQSGHNTVSWYQQALGQGPQFIFQYYREEENGRGNFPPRFSGLQFPNYSSELNVNALELDDSALYLCASSLGQVNEKLFFGSGTQLSVL.

The chain couples TRBV11-2 to TRBJ1-2; 11 bases are a match to TRBD1. CDR1 and CDR2 from the germline V gene are SGHAT and FQNNGV. This CDR3 has 15 residues. The junction had 2 bases not matched to a gene; V was cut back by 1 base and J by 4 bases. CDR3 amino acids: CASSLGGQGGYGYTF. The CDR3 DNA follows: TGTGCCAGCAGCTTAGGGGGACAGGGGGGCTATGGCTACACCTTC. Full variable domain (outside the CDR3, taken from reference TRBV11-2 and TRBJ1-2): EAGVAQSPRYKIIEKRQSVAFWCNPISGHATLYWYQQILGQGPKLLIQFQNNGVVDDSQLPKDRFSAERLKGVDSTLKIQPAKLEDSAVYLCASSLGGQGGYGYTFGSGTRLTVV.

The chain links TRBV7-2 to TRBJ1-5, with unresolved D. V lost 6 bases, J lost 0 bases, and 9 bases lay in between. This CDR3 comprises 14 residues. Germline lookup yields CDR1 SGHTA and CDR2 FQGNSA. The CDR3 nucleotides read TGTGCCAGCAGGTCGGACTTTAGCAATCAGCCCCAGCATTTT. It codes for CASRSDFSNQPQHF.

V gene TRBV6-5 combines with J gene TRBJ1-2, with D possibly matching TRBD1 (5 bases). Trimming removed 7 bases from V and 0 bases from J, with 12 bases in between. The CDR3 spans 14 residues. Per the germline V gene, CDR1 is MNHEY and CDR2 is SVGAGI. The CDR3 loop reads CASKAGTTNYGYTF. The CDR3 nucleotides are TGTGCCAGCAAGGCGGGGACTACTAACTATGGCTACACCTTC.

V is TRBV27 and J is TRBJ2-1; the D gene is possibly TRBD2 (5 bases). V was trimmed by 6 bases and J by 6 bases, leaving 12 bases between them. Germline CDR1 MNHEY, CDR2 SMNVEV (reference sequence). There are 13 residues in the CDR3. CDR3 coding DNA: TGTGCCAGCAGGGGCCCCGAGGGCAATGAGCAGTTCTTC. Translating gives CASRGPEGNEQFF.

The chain uses TRBV6-5 and TRBJ2-7; 9 positions agree with TRBD1. The V gene's germline CDR1 is MNHEY and CDR2 SVGAGI. The CDR3 sequence is 14 residues long. Trimming removed 7 bases from V and 2 bases from J; junction bases left unmatched: 6. CDR3 loop: CASTSDRGTYEQYF. The CDR3 DNA reads TGTGCCAGCACCTCGGACAGGGGTACCTACGAGCAGTACTTC.

The rearrangement uses TRBV25-1 and TRBJ1-2, with 7 nucleotides matching TRBD1. Trimming took 8 bases from V and 3 from J; bases not matched to a gene: 9. There are 14 residues in the CDR3. Germline CDR1 reads MGHDK; CDR2 reads SYGVNS. CDR3 DNA sequence: TGTGCCAGCCGCAAGCCGGGACAGCACTATGGCTACACCTTC. Protein: CASRKPGQHYGYTF.

The chain is built from TRBV27 and TRBJ1-2; TRBD1 matches at 7 bases. The CDR3 has 15 amino acids. Unmatched junction bases numbered 11, after V lost 5 bases and J lost 5 bases. Germline V gives CDR1 MNHEY, CDR2 SMNVEV (reference sequence). The CDR3 region has the DNA TGTGCCAGCAGTAGACAAGGGACAGAATATTATGGCTACACCTTC. It translates to CASSRQGTEYYGYTF.

This clone came up once. The V gene is TRBV30, the J gene TRBJ2-5; maybe TRBD2 (7 bases). V was trimmed by 2 bases and J by 4 bases, leaving 17 bases between them. From germline, CDR1 is GTSNPN and CDR2 SVGIG (reference sequence). The CDR3 runs to 15 residues. The CDR3 DNA reads TGTGCCTGGAGTCCTCTGGGGGGGCGCGCAGAGACCCAGTACTTC. Protein sequence: CAWSPLGGRAETQYF.